A selection of T cell receptor beta chains follows, all from one sample in a study of PD-1 blockade in classical Hodgkin lymphoma. TCRdb's table, derived via immunoSEQ multiplex PCR, lists solely in-frame clones and lacks some. The sample has about 7,600 clones, about 80% seen once. The specimen was peripheral blood mononuclear cells (PBMCs), collected before the fourth cycle of nivolumab. The receptor set was obtained from a human donor with classical Hodgkin lymphoma. Each CDR3 is given with its conserved first and last residue. Each record gives: D gene, V gene, clone size, J gene, CDR3 DNA, CDR3 protein. D genes are given only for firm matches. Where a row states a size, it is once, few, many or the class of an expanded clone; other rows omit it.

D: TRBD2; V: TRBV7-2; size: -; J: TRBJ2-3; DNA: TGTGCCAGCAGCCCGGGACTAGCGGGAGTGGCAGATACGCAGTATTTT; CDR3: CASSPGLAGVADTQYF
D: -; V: TRBV27; size: -; J: TRBJ2-7; DNA: TGTGCCAGCAGTCTAAGGGGGGGCCTCTACGAGCAGTACTTC; CDR3: CASSLRGGLYEQYF
D: -; V: TRBV27; size: -; J: TRBJ1-5; DNA: TGTGCCAGCAGGTCAGGGTATAGCAATCAGCCCCAGCATTTT; CDR3: CASRSGYSNQPQHF
D: TRBD1; V: TRBV7-8; size: -; J: TRBJ2-2; DNA: TGTGCCAGCAGCTTAGGCGGGACAGGGAACACCGGGGAGCTGTTTTTT; CDR3: CASSLGGTGNTGELFF
D: -; V: TRBV7-9; size: -; J: TRBJ2-5; DNA: TGTGCCAGCAGCTTAGCGGTGGCGGGCCAAGAGACCCAGTACTTC; CDR3: CASSLAVAGQETQYF
D: -; V: TRBV28; size: -; J: TRBJ2-2; DNA: TGTGCCAGCCCGGACGGAGAGAGCGGGGAGCTGTTTTTT; CDR3: CASPDGESGELFF
D: -; V: TRBV6-5; size: once; J: TRBJ1-5; DNA: TGTGCCAGCAAGACGGGGGCGTCTAATCAGCCCCAGCATTTT; CDR3: CASKTGASNQPQHF
D: -; V: TRBV30; size: few; J: TRBJ2-1; DNA: TGTGCCTGGAGTATAAGGGCAGGGTACAATGAGCAGTTCTTC; CDR3: CAWSIRAGYNEQFF
D: -; V: TRBV6-1; size: large; J: TRBJ1-3; DNA: TGTGCCAGCAGTGCAGATCCGTGGGGGCCACCGGGGAACACCATATATTTT; CDR3: CASSADPWGPPGNTIYF
D: -; V: TRBV7-2; size: -; J: TRBJ1-1; DNA: TGTGCCAGCAGCTTAGCCCGCTCGGGGGGTGCGGCTTTCTTT; CDR3: CASSLARSGGAAFF
D: TRBD2; V: TRBV5-4; size: once; J: TRBJ2-1; DNA: TGTGCCAGCAGCTTGTCGGGGGGTATTAGGTCCTACAATGAGCAGTTCTTC; CDR3: CASSLSGGIRSYNEQFF
D: -; V: TRBV5-1; size: -; J: TRBJ2-5; DNA: TGCGCCAGCAGCTTGGACGGGCAGGTGGAGACCCAGTACTTC; CDR3: CASSLDGQVETQYF
D: -; V: TRBV7-3; size: -; J: TRBJ2-7; DNA: TGTGCCAGCAGCTTAATGGCAGGGCTCTACGAGCAGTACTTC; CDR3: CASSLMAGLYEQYF
D: -; V: TRBV11-2; size: -; J: TRBJ2-3; DNA: TGTGCCAGCAGCCCATCCCACAGCGCAGATACGCAGTATTTT; CDR3: CASSPSHSADTQYF
D: -; V: TRBV4-2; size: -; J: TRBJ1-6; DNA: TGTGCCAGCAGCCAAGAGGGGGGGTTGACGGATTCACCCCTCCACTTT; CDR3: CASSQEGGLTDSPLHF
D: TRBD2; V: TRBV11-2; size: -; J: TRBJ2-3; DNA: TGTGCCAGCAGCCTAGCGGGAGCTTCGGCAGATACGCAGTATTTT; CDR3: CASSLAGASADTQYF